This entry features one TCR beta chain sequence. Germline CDR1 reads SGHNT; CDR2 reads YYREEE (reference sequence). Losses at the gene ends were 5 bases for V and 1 base for J; bases not matched to a gene: 8. There are 16 residues in the CDR3. The sample is drawn from a study of blood T cell repertoires in COVID-19. Turning to the study itself: The United States, Italy and Spain supplied acute and convalescent COVID-19 samples. T cells, B-cell-depleted T cells, or PBMCs supplied cDNA or gDNA.

Original handling: Amplification with reference gene primers provided the estimates of nucleated cell counts. Profiling relied on immunoSEQ multiplex PCR, and the TCRdb table lists in-frame clones only, not all of them. V, J and clone size are those of that table, while D and trimming were read from the DNA. Seen here are about 58,000 clones, approximately 91% observed once, and the top ten hold 8% to 9%. Specimen: peripheral blood. The chain couples TRBV5-4 to TRBJ2-3, with 9 bases lining up with TRBD2. The sequence was obtained from a woman between 65 and 79 years old with active COVID-19. The CDR3 coding sequence is TGTGCCAGCAGTTCGAAGGCGGGGGGGGGCACAGATACGCAGTATTTT. It codes for CASSSKAGGGTDTQYF.